What follows is one TCR beta chain and its context. Its antigen is undetermined. This specimen comes from a study of cytomegalovirus exposure and HLA in healthy donors. Turning to the study itself: One earlier analysis, a look at 180 million or so T cells, found some 110 million unique TCR beta sequences. Overall study results and limits: CMV serostatus stood as the only immune exposure information on hand. An analysis that was carried out later associated approximately 15,000 TCR beta sequences with HLA alleles at 0.05 false discovery rate.

This PCR relied on a set of 60 Vbeta primers and 13 Jbeta primers. Profiled with immunoSEQ multiplex PCR; TCRdb holds only in-frame clones, not every one. The data hold 75,000 to 80,000 clones, with under 80% observed a single time. Despite likely unrecorded immune exposures, the donors were nominally healthy at the time of sampling. Trimming left V 4 bases short and J 1 base short, with 10 bases between. CDR1 and CDR2 from the germline V gene are MNHNS and SASEGT. The CDR3 consists of 14 residues. The clonotype comes from a man between 60 and 75 years old in good health and CMV-seropositive. The V gene is TRBV6-1, the J gene TRBJ1-1, with D perhaps TRBD1 (6 bases). The sample consisted of PBMCs. CDR3 nucleotide sequence: TGTGCCAGCAGTGTGGTGGACAGGAACACTGAAGCTTTCTTT. This codes for CASSVVDRNTEAFF.